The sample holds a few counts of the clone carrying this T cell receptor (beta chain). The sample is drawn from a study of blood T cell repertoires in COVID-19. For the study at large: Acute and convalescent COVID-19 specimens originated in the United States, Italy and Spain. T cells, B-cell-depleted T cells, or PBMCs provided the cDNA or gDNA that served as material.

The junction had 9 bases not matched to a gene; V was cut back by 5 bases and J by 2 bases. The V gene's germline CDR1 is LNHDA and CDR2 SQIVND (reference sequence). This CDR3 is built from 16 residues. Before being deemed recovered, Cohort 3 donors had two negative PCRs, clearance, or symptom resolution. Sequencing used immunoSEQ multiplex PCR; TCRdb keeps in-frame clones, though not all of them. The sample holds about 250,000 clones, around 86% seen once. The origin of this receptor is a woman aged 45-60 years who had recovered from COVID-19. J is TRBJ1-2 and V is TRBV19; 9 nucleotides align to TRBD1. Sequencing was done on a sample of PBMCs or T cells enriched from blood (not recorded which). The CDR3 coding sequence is TGTGCCAGTAGTGTACAGGGGGCTAACAAAAACTATGGCTACACCTTC. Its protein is CASSVQGANKNYGYTF.